This T cell receptor beta chain was retrieved from a study of T-cell reconstitution after alpha-beta-depleted transplantation in children. Study-wide results and limits: Several hundred graft clones that had expanded were reportedly the source of alpha-beta T cells about two months after transplant. Surviving recipient T cells and thymic progenitors underlay high day-60 TCRbeta diversity in some patients. Counts and diversity of T cells one year after transplant came mostly from newly produced T cells.

As it was prepared, the TCRbeta library received unique molecular identifiers. A single record per CDR3 protein comes from TCRdb applying MiXCR to the PCR reads. The sample lists around 500,000 distinct CDR3 sequences, 20% to 25% occurring once. There are 15 residues in the CDR3. Per the germline V gene, CDR1 is MNHEY and CDR2 is SVGEGT. V lost 6 bases and J lost 5; bases outside the gene matches: 9. A word on this clonotype: Its antigen is currently unknown.

This receptor was obtained from a boy under two years old who had a stem cell transplant for acute myeloid leukemia, so the T cells may come from the graft donor. The rearrangement uses TRBV6-2 or TRBV6-3 and TRBJ1-2, with TRBD1 matching over 10 bases. The starting material was PBMCs, mostly from graft donor cells, obtained 360 days after TCRalphabeta/CD19-depleted stem cell transplant. CDR3 nucleotide sequence: TGTGCCAGCAGAAGGGACAGGGGAGTTCGTTATGGCTACACCTTC. Its translation: CASRRDRGVRYGYTF.